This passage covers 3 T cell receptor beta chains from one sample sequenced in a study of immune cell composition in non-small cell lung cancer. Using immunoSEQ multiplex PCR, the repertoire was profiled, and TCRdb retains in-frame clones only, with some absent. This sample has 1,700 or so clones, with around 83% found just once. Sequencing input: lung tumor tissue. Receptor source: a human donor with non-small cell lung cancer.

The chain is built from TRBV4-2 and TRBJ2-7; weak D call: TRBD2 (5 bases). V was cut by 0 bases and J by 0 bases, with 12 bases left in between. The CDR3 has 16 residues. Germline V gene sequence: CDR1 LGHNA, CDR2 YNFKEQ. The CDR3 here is CASSQDTEGSSYEQYF. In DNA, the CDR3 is TGTGCCAGCAGCCAAGATACAGAAGGGAGCTCCTACGAGCAGTACTTC.

The CDR3 here is CASSSPGLGEALHF. The CDR3 DNA reads TGTGCCAGCAGTTCTCCCGGGCTAGGCGAAGCCCTCCACTTT. This chain connects TRBV27 to TRBJ1-6; D gene unclear. The CDR3 is 14 amino acids. V lost 4 bases, J lost 14 bases, and 18 bases lay in between. CDR1 and CDR2 from the germline V gene are MNHEY and SMNVEV (reference sequence).

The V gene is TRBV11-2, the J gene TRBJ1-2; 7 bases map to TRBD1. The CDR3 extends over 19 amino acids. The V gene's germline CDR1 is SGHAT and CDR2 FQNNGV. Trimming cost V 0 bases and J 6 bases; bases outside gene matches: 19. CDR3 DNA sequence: TGTGCCAGCAGCTTAGATAGAAAGCAGGGGGGCTCGGCGCGGGATGGCTACACCTTC. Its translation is CASSLDRKQGGSARDGYTF. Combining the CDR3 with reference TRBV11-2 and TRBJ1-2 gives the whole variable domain EAGVAQSPRYKIIEKRQSVAFWCNPISGHATLYWYQQILGQGPKLLIQFQNNGVVDDSQLPKDRFSAERLKGVDSTLKIQPAKLEDSAVYLCASSLDRKQGGSARDGYTFGSGTRLTVV.